One T cell receptor (beta chain) is described in this entry. Its binding antigen is unknown. No qualities accompany the bases; no much larger clone lies one base away. This record comes from a study of blood T cell repertoires in COVID-19 (dated by TCRdb to about 2020). A note on the overall study: Collaborator samples came from the United States, Italy and Spain and covered acute and convalescent phases of COVID-19. The material from the prospective study consisted of cDNA or gDNA derived from T cells, B-cell-depleted T cells, or PBMCs. Deeply sampled blood TCRbeta repertoires from subjects exposed to, actively infected with, or recovered from COVID-19 were included in the dataset. A freely available public database, intended as a resource for researchers studying the immune response to SARS-CoV-2, is where the repertoires were released. The samples were drawn from two sources: the first 160 participants of the ongoing ImmuneRACE study, and 950 to 1,500 subjects contributed by 6 global collaborators. Sample metadata almost always included a de-identified subject ID, COVID-19 status, age in years and sex. Where available, HLA class I and class II types were obtained from metadata supplied by the sample provider rather than from assay-based typing. What the study reported, not specific to this receptor: The amount of clinical and demographic metadata varied by source and participant and was provided uncurated.

The immunoSEQ Assay, a bias-controlled multiplex PCR, was used to amplify TCRbeta CDR3 regions from genomic DNA. As for the authors' bioinformatics: The number of nucleated cells in each sample was estimated by amplification of reference gene primers within the assay. To quantify the absolute abundance of each unique TCRbeta CDR3 rearrangement, sequence reads were collapsed and filtered. Productive Simpson clonality was computed per sample as the square root of Simpson's diversity index over productive rearrangements. The immuneACCESS repertoire file appears here via TCRdb, limited to in-frame rearrangements. These files lack a portion of the clones; in checked studies, under half of the deficit traces to unresolved V genes, and the cause of the others is not known. That table is the source of V, J and clone size, and D and trimming were worked out from the DNA. The sample table holds about 70,000 clones, of which more than 75% were seen once. The ten largest clones capture roughly 10% of the sample.

Each collaborating institution followed its own protocols to collect whole blood in K2EDTA tubes. For TCRbeta analysis, collaborators shipped samples in one of three forms: frozen whole blood, isolated PBMCs, or DNA extracted from either of those sample types. The germline V gene (reference sequence) yields WNHNN for CDR1 and SYGVQD for CDR2. There are 15 amino acids in the CDR3, from cysteine to phenylalanine inclusive. The retained sequence is limited to the CDR3, 45 bases, with the frame set at the first base. V is clipped by 0 bases and J by 4 bases, and the sequence between their germline boundaries is 10 bases long.

The sequence joins TRBV10-1 to TRBJ2-1; the best D guess is TRBD2, with 6 bases matching. This sequence originates from a woman younger than 30 with acute or convalescent COVID-19. The sequenced sample consisted of peripheral blood. The CDR3 loop reads CASSESGSSYNEQFF. The DNA is as follows: TGCGCCAGCAGTGAGTCCGGGAGTAGTTACAATGAGCAGTTCTTC.